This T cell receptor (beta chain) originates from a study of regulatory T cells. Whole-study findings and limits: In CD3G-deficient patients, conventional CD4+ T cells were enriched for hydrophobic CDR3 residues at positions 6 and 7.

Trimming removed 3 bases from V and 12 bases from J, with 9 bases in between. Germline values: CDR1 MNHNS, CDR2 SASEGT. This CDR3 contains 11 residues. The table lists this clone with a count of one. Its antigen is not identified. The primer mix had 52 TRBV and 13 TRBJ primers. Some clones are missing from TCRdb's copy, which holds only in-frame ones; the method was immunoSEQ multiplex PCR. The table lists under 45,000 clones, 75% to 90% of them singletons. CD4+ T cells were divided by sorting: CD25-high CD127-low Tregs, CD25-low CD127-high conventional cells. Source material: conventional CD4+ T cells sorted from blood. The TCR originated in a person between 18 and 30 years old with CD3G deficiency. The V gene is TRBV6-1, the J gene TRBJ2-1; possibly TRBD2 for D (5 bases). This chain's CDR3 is CASSDIARQFF. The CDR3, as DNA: TGTGCCAGCAGTGATATAGCGCGGCAGTTCTTC.